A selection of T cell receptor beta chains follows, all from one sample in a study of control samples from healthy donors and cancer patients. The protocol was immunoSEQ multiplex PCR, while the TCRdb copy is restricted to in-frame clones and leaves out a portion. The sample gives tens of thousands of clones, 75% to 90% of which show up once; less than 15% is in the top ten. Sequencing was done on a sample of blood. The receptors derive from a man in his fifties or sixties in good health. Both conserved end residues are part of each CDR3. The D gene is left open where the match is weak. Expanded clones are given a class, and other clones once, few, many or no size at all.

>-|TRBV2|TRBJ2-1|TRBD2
TGTGCCAGCAGTAGGGACAGGACTAGCGGGAGTGGTGAGCAGTTCTTC
CASSRDRTSGSGEQFF
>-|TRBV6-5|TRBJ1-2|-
TGTGCCAGCAGTTACGGCAAGGGTTTTCGCCTTGGCTACACCTTC
CASSYGKGFRLGYTF
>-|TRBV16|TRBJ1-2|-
TGTGCCAGCAGTGTCGGGGAAGGCTACACCTTC
CASSVGEGYTF
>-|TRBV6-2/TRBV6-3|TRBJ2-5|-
TGTGCCAGCAGTGCGAGAGGGAGAGAGACCCAGTACTTC
CASSARGRETQYF
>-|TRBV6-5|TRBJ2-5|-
TGTGCCAGCAAGCGGGCGGGACAAGAGACCCAGTACTTC
CASKRAGQETQYF
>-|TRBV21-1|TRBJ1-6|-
TGTGCCAGCAGCCCCCGACAGTACGACTCGCCCCTCCACTTT
CASSPRQYDSPLHF
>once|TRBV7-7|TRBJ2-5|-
TGTGCCAGCAGCTTAAGCCGTTCACGGGGCGAGACCCAGTACTTC
CASSLSRSRGETQYF
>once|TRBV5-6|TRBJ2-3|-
TGTGCCAGCAGCCCTCCCTTTGGGATCCGGGCAGATACGCAGTATTTT
CASSPPFGIRADTQYF
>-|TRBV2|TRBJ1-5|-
TGTGCCAGCAGGCCATTAGGGGGGGATCAGCCCCAGCATTTT
CASRPLGGDQPQHF
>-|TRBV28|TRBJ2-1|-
TGTGCCAGCAGTTTAGAAAGAGGGGGGTACTACAATGAGCAGTTCTTC
CASSLERGGYYNEQFF
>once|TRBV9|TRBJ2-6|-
TGTGCCAGCAGCTCCCGGGATGACAGGACTTACGCTGGGGCCAACGTCCTGACTTTC
CASSSRDDRTYAGANVLTF
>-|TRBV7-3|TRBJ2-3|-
TGTGCCAGCAGCTGGGGGTTAAGCACAGATACGCAGTATTTT
CASSWGLSTDTQYF
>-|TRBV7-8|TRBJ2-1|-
TGTGCCAGCAGCTTAGGCGGCAGAACTCAGCAGTTCTTC
CASSLGGRTQQFF
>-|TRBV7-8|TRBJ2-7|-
TGTGCCAGCAGCTTATTACAGGGAGACGAGCAGTACTTC
CASSLLQGDEQYF
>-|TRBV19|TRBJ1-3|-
TGTGCCAGTAGTATAGTGAGGCCTCCAGGAAACACCATATATTTT
CASSIVRPPGNTIYF
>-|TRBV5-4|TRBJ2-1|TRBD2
TGTGCCAGCAGCTTGGCTAGCGGGCAGGCCAATGAGCAGTTCTTC
CASSLASGQANEQFF
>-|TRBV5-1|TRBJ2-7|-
TGCGCCAGCAGCGGGAGGCCCCCAGACGAGCAGTACTTC
CASSGRPPDEQYF
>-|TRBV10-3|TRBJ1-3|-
TGTGCCATCAGTGATATGGGAAAGGCGGACACCATATATTTT
CAISDMGKADTIYF
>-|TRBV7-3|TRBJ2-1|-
TGTGCCAGCAGCCCCGGGACTGGTAGCTCCTACAATGAGCAGTTCTTC
CASSPGTGSSYNEQFF
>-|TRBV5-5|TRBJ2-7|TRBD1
TGTGCCAGCAGCTTGGAACCCGACAGGGACTCCTACGAGCAGTACTTC
CASSLEPDRDSYEQYF
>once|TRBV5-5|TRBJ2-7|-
TGTGCCAGCAGCTTGGATCCGGGAGCCGGCTACGAGCAGTACTTC
CASSLDPGAGYEQYF
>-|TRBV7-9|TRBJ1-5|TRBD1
TGTGCCAGCAGCACTCCCAGATTGTCGGGACAGGCCTTTTTTAGCAATCAGCCCCAGCATTTT
CASSTPRLSGQAFFSNQPQHF
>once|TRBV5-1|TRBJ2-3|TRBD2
TGCGCCAGCAGCCCATTCGCGGGGGACACAGATACGCAGTATTTT
CASSPFAGDTDTQYF
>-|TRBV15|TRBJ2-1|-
TGTGCCACCAGCAGAGATGTAGGATATTATGAGCAGTTCTTC
CATSRDVGYYEQFF
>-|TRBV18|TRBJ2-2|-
TGTGCCAGCTCACCCGCAGGGATTCGTTCGAACACCGGGGAGCTGTTTTTT
CASSPAGIRSNTGELFF
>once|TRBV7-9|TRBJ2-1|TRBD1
TGTGCCAGCAGCTTGGACAGGTTGGGGCAGTTCTTC
CASSLDRLGQFF
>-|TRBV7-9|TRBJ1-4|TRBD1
TGTGCCAGCAGGCAGGGACAGGGGTTTAATGAAAAACTGTTTTTT
CASRQGQGFNEKLFF
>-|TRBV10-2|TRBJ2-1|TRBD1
TGCGCCAGCAGGCTCGGGACAGGGCTCGGTGAGCAGTTCTTC
CASRLGTGLGEQFF
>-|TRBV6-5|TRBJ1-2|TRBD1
TGTGCCAGCACCCTGACAGGGAGAGGTGGCTACACCTTC
CASTLTGRGGYTF
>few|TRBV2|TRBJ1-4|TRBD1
TGTGCCAGCAGTCGGGACAGGGGAAATGAAAAACTGTTTTTT
CASSRDRGNEKLFF
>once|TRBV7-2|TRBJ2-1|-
TGTGCCAGCAGCTTAGCGGGTGGAGGGCTGCCCAATGAGCAGTTCTTC
CASSLAGGGLPNEQFF
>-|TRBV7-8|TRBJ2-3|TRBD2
TGTGCCAGCAGCCCGCGGGGGACTAGCGGGAGTGGATCAGATACGCAGTATTTT
CASSPRGTSGSGSDTQYF
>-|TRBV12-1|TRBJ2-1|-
TGTGCCAGCAGCCTTGCCAGGGGTGAGCAGTTCTTC
CASSLARGEQFF
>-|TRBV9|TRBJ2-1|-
TGTGCCAGCAGCGTAGACATGACCGCGGCTGAGCAGTTCTTC
CASSVDMTAAEQFF
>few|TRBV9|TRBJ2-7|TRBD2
TGTGCCAGCAGCGCCGGCAGCGGGGTTCTTGACGAGCAGTACTTC
CASSAGSGVLDEQYF
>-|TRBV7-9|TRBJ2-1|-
TGTGCCAGCAGCTTAGGGATTAGGCAGTTCTTC
CASSLGIRQFF
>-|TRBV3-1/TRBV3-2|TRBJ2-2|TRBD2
TGTGCCAGCAGGCAAGCGGGAGTGCGTACCGGGGAGCTGTTTTTT
CASRQAGVRTGELFF
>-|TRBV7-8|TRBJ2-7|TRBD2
TGTGCCAGCAGTTTAACTAGCGGGAGGGAGGGCGAGCAGTACTTC
CASSLTSGREGEQYF
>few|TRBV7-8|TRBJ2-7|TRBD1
TGTGCCAGCAGCTCAGGGGGAACAGGAACCTACGAGCAGTACTTC
CASSSGGTGTYEQYF
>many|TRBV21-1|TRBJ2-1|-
TGTGCCAGCAGCAGACCTACCAAGGCCGGGTCTAAGCAGTTCTTC
CASSRPTKAGSKQFF
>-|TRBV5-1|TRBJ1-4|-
TGCGCCAGCAGCTTGGGAGGGATCACTAATGAAAAACTGTTTTTT
CASSLGGITNEKLFF
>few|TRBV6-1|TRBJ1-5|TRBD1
TGTGCCAGCAGTGGAAGAACCGGGACAGGGGTGAGCAATCAGCCCCAGCATTTT
CASSGRTGTGVSNQPQHF
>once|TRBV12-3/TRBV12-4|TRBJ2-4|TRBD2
TGTGCCAGCAGCTCCAGGACGGGGGGCATTCAGTACTTC
CASSSRTGGIQYF
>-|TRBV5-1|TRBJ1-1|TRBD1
TGCGCCAGCAGCTTTACAGGGGGGGTGACTGAAGCTTTCTTT
CASSFTGGVTEAFF
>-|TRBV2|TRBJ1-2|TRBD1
TGTGCCAGCAGTGCCGGGACAGGGATCTATGGCTACACCTTC
CASSAGTGIYGYTF
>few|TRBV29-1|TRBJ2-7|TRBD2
TGCAGCGTTTTACAGCGGGAGGGGAACGAGCAGTACTTC
CSVLQREGNEQYF
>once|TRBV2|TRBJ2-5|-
TGTGCCAGCAGTTGGACAGCGGGGGAGACCCAGTACTTC
CASSWTAGETQYF
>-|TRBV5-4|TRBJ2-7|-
TGTGCCAGCAGCTCCACAGGAGCCTCCTCCTACGAGCAGTACTTC
CASSSTGASSYEQYF
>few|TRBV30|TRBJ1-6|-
TGTGCCTGGAGTGTACATCAGGGGAAATCACCCCTCCACTTT
CAWSVHQGKSPLHF
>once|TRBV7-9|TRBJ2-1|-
TGTGCCAGCAGCTTATCCGAGAGTGGGGACAATGAGCAGTTCTTC
CASSLSESGDNEQFF
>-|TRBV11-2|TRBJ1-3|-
TGTGCCAGCAGCTCAGCCCGGGGTGGAAACACCATATATTTT
CASSSARGGNTIYF
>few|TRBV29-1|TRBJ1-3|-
TGCAGCGCCGATCATGGAAACACCATATATTTT
CSADHGNTIYF